Sequencing of this T cell receptor beta chain was carried out in a study of control samples from healthy donors and cancer patients. CDR1 and CDR2 from the germline V gene are WNHNN and SYGVQD (reference sequence). The CDR3 runs to 14 residues. The J segment lost 6 bases and the V segment lost 4 bases, leaving 3 bases of the junction unmatched. Assay: immunoSEQ multiplex PCR; the TCRdb copy retains only in-frame clones and omits some. The table records approximately 70,000 clones, around 92% of them present only once. Sequenced: PBMCs. This receptor was obtained from a man aged 60-69 years with lung cancer. The chain is built from TRBV10-1 and TRBJ1-6; TRBD1 matches at 7 bases. The CDR3 DNA follows: TGCGCCAGCAGTGTGACAGGGACTAATTCACCCCTCCACTTT. Protein product: CASSVTGTNSPLHF.